This T cell receptor (beta chain) is drawn from a study of identical twins. In TCRdb, the 5' RACE reads were re-called with MiXCR into one record per CDR3 protein. The sample holds over 500,000 distinct CDR3 sequences, around 20% seen once. The CDR3 contains 16 residues. Unmatched junction bases numbered 4, after V lost 3 bases and J lost 2 bases. Per the germline V gene, CDR1 is SGDLS and CDR2 is YYNGEE. A few counts support this clonotype. Its target is not known. Study results and limitations: Conclusions were drawn cross-sectionally by statistical analysis, without following the same donors. Out-of-frame alpha sequences common to twins exhibited an excess of low generation probability.

Separately, the same data were catalogued under a study of T cells expressing NK-cell markers.

The clonotype comes from a woman aged 18-35 years in good health. The sequenced sample was CD4+ T cells sorted from blood. This chain joins TRBV9 and TRBJ2-1; 11 bases line up with TRBD2. The CDR3 DNA is TGTGCCAGCAGCGCGGGACTAGCGGTTGCCTACAATGAGCAGTTCTTC. Translating gives CASSAGLAVAYNEQFF.